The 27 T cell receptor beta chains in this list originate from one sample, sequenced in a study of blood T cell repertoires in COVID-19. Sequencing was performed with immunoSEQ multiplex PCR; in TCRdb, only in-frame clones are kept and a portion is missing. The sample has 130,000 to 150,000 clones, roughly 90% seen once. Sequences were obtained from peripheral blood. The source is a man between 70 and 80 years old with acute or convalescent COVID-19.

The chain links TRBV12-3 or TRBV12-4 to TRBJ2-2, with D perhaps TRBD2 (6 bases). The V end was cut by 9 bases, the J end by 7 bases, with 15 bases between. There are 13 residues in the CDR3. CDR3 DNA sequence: TGTGCCAGTCGGGCGGCAGCGGGCGGGGAGCTGTTTTTT. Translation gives CASRAAAGGELFF.

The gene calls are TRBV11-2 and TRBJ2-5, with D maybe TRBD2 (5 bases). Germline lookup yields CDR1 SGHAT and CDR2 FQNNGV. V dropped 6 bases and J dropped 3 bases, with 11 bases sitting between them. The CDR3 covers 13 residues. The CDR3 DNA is TGTGCCAGCAGGACCACGAGGGAAGAGACCCAGTACTTC. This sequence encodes CASRTTREETQYF. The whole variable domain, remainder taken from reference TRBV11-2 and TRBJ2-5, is EAGVAQSPRYKIIEKRQSVAFWCNPISGHATLYWYQQILGQGPKLLIQFQNNGVVDDSQLPKDRFSAERLKGVDSTLKIQPAKLEDSAVYLCASRTTREETQYFGPGTRLLVL.

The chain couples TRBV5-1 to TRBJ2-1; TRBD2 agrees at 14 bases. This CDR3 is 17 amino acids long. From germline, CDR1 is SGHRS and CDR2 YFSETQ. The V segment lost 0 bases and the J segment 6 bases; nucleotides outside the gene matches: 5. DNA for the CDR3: TGCGCCAGCAGCTTGGCCCCCGGGACTAGCGGGAGCAATGAGCAGTTCTTC. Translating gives CASSLAPGTSGSNEQFF.

The CDR3 loop reads CASSFGTGGTEAFF. The CDR3 DNA sequence: TGTGCCAGCAGTTTCGGGACAGGGGGCACTGAAGCTTTCTTT. The genes are TRBV6-5 and TRBJ1-1; the match to TRBD1 covers 11 bases. Per germline, CDR1 MNHEY and CDR2 SVGAGI. The CDR3 is made up of 14 amino acids. J was trimmed by 4 bases and V by 4 bases; bases with no gene match: 2.

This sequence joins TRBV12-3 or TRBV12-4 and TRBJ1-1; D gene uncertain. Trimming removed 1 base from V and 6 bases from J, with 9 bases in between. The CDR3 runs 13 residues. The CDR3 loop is CASSLGSIAEAFF. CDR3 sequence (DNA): TGTGCCAGCAGTTTAGGGAGTATAGCTGAAGCTTTCTTT.

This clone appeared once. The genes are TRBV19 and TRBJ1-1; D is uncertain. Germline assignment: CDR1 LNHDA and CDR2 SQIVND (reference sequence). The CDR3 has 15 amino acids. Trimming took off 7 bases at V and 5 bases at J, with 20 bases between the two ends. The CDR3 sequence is CASKPRENLGTEAFF. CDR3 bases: TGTGCCAGTAAGCCCCGGGAGAACCTTGGGACTGAAGCTTTCTTT.

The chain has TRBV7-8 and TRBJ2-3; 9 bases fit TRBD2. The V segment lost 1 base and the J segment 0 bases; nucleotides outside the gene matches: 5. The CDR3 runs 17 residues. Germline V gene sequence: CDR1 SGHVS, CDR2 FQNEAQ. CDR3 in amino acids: CASSLVPSGASTDTQYF. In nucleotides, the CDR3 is TGTGCCAGCAGCTTAGTCCCTAGCGGGGCTAGCACAGATACGCAGTATTTT.

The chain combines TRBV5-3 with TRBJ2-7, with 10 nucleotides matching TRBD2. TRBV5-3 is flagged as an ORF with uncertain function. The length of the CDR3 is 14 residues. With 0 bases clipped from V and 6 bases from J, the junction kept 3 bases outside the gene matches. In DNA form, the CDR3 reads TGTGCCAGAAGCTTGGGACTAGCGGGTGGCGAGCAGTACTTC. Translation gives CARSLGLAGGEQYF.

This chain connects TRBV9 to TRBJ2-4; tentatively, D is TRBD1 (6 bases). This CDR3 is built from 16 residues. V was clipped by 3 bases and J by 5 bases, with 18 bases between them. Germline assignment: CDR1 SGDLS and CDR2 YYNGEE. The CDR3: CASSADLMGAQNIQYF. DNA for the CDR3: TGTGCCAGCAGCGCCGATCTGATGGGGGCCCAAAACATTCAGTACTTC.

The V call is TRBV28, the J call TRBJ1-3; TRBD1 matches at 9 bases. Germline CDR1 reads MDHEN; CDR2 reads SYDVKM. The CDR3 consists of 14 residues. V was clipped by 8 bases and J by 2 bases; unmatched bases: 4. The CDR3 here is CASSDRGAGNTIYF. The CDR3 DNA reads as TGTGCCAGCTCGGACAGGGGCGCTGGAAACACCATATATTTT.

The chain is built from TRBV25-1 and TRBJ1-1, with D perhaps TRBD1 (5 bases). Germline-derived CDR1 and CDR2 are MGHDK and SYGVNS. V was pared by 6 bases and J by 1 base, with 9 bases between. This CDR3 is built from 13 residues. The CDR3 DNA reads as TGTGCCAGCAGCCTTACAGGGAACACTGAAGCTTTCTTT. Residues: CASSLTGNTEAFF.

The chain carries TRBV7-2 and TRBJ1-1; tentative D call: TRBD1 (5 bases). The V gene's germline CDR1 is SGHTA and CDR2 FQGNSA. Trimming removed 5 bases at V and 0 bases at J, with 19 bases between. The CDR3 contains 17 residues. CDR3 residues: CASSDLYDSVVNTEAFF. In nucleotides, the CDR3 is TGTGCCAGCAGCGACCTTTACGACAGCGTAGTGAACACTGAAGCTTTCTTT.

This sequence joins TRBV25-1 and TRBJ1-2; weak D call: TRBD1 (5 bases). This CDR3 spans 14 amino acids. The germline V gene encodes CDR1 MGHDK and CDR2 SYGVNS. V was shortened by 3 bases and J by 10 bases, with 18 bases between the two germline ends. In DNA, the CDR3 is TGTGCCAGCAGTGACCCCGGACAATTCGCGGACTACACCTTC. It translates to CASSDPGQFADYTF.

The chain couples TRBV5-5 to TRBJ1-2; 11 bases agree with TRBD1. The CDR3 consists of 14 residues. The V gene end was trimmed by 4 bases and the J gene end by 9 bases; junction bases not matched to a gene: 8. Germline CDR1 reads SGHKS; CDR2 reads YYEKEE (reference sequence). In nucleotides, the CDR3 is TGTGCCAGCAGCCCGGACAGGGGGCGAGTCAGCTACACCTTC. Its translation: CASSPDRGRVSYTF.

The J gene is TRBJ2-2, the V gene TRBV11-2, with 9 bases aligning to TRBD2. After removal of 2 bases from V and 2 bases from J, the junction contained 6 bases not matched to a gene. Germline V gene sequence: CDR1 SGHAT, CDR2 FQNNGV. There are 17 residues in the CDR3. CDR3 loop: CASSLLAGATNTGELFF. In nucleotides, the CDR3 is TGTGCCAGCAGCTTATTAGCGGGGGCCACCAACACCGGGGAGCTGTTTTTT.

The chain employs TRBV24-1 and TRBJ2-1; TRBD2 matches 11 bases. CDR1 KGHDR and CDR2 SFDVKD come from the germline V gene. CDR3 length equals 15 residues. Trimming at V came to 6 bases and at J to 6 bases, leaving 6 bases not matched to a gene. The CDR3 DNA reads TGTGCCACCAGTAAAGAGGGACTAGCGGCCAATGAGCAGTTCTTC. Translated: CATSKEGLAANEQFF.

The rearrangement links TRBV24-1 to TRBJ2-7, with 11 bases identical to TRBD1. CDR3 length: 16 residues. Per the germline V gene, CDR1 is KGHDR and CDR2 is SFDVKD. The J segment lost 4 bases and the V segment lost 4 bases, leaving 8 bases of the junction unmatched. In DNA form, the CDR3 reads TGTGCCACCAGTGACCCCACCGGGACAGGGGGTTACGAGCAGTACTTC. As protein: CATSDPTGTGGYEQYF.

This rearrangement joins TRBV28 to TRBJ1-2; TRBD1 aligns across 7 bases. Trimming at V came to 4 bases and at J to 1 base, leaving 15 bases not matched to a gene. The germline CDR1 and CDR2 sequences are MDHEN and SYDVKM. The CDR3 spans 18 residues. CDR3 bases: TGTGCCAGCAGTTCCTCGAACTCCCCGACAGGGTTTAACTATGGCTACACCTTC. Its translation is CASSSSNSPTGFNYGYTF.

The CDR3 protein is CASDSGRGYNEQFF. Here the CDR3 DNA reads TGCGCCAGCGACTCTGGCAGGGGATACAATGAGCAGTTCTTC. The J gene is TRBJ2-1, the V gene TRBV5-1; maybe TRBD1 (6 bases). The CDR3 has 14 residues. V was shortened by 7 bases and J by 4 bases, with 15 bases between the two germline ends. The germline gives CDR1 SGHRS, CDR2 YFSETQ.

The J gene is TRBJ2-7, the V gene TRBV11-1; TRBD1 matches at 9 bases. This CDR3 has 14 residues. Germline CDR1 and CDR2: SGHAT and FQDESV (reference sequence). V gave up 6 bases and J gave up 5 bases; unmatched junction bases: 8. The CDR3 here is CASRSGTGQDEQYF. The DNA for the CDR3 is TGTGCCAGCAGATCCGGGACAGGGCAAGACGAGCAGTACTTC.

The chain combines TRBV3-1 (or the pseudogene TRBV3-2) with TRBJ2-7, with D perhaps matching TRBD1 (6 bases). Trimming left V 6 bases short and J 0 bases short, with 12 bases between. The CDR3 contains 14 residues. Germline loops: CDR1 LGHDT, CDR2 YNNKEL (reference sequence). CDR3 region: CASSRQVDSYEQYF. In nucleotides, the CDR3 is TGTGCCAGCAGTCGACAGGTTGACTCCTACGAGCAGTACTTC.

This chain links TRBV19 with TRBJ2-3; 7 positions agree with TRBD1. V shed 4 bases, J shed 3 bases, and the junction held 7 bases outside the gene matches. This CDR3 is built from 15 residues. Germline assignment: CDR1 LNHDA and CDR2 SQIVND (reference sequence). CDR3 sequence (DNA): TGTGCCAGTAGTACCGGACAGGATTATACAGATACGCAGTATTTT. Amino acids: CASSTGQDYTDTQYF.

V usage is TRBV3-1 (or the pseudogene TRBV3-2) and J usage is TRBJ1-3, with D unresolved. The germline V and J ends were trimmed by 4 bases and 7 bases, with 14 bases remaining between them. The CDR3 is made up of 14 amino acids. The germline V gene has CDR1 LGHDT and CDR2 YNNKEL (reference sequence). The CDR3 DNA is TGTGCCAGCAGCCGCGGTAGGGAGCTGAACACCATATATTTT. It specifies CASSRGRELNTIYF.

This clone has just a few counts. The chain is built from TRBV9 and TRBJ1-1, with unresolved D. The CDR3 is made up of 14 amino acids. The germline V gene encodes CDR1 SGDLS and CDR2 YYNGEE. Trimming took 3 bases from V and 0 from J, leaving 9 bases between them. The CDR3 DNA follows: TGTGCCAGCAGCGGACAAAATTTGAACACTGAAGCTTTCTTT. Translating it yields CASSGQNLNTEAFF.

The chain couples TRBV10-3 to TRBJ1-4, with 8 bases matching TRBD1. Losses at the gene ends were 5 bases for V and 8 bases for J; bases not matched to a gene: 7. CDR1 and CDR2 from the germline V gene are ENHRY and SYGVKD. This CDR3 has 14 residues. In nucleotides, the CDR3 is TGTGCCATCAGTCTGGACAGGGAGTCCGAAAAACTGTTTTTT. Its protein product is CAISLDRESEKLFF.

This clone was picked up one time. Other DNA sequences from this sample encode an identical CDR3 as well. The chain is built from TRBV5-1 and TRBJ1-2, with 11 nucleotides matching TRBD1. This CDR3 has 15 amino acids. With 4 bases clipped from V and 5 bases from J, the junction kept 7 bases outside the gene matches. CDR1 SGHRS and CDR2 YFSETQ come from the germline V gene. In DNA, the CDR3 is TGCGCCAGCAGCCCGGCGGGGACAGGGGGTTATGGCTACACCTTC. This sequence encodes CASSPAGTGGYGYTF.

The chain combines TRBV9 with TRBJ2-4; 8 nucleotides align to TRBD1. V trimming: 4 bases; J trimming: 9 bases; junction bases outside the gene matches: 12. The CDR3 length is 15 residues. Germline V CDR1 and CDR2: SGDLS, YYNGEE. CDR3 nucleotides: TGTGCCAGCAGCCCTCAGGGGGCGACCGGCAGCATTCAGTACTTC. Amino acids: CASSPQGATGSIQYF.